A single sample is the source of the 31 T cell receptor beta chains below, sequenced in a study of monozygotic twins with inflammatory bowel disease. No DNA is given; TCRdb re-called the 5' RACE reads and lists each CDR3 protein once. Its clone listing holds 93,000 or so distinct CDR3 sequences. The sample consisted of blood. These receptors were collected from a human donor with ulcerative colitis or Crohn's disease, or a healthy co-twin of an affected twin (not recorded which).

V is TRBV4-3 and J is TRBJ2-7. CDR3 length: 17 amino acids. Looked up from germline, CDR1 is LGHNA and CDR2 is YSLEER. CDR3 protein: CASSQDLGATIHYEQYF.

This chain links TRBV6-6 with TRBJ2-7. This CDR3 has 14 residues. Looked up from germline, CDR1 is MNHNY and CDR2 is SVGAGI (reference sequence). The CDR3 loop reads CASSLLEVGSEQYF.

The CDR3 spells CASSLETRAFF. V usage is TRBV7-9 and J usage is TRBJ1-1. The CDR3 spans 11 residues. In germline, CDR1 is SEHNR, CDR2 FQNEAQ (reference sequence).

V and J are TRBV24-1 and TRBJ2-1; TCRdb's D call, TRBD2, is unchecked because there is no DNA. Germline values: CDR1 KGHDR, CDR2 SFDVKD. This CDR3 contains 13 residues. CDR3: CATSTPPGNEQFF.

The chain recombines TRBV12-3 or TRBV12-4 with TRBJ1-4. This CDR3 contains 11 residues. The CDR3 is CASRKDEKLFF.

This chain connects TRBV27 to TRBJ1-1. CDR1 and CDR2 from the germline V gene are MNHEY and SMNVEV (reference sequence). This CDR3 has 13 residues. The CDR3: CASRLWVNTEVFF.

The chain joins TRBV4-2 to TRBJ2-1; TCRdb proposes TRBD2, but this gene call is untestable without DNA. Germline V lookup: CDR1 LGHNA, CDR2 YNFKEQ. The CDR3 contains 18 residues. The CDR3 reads CASSQESVGPRLYNEQFF.

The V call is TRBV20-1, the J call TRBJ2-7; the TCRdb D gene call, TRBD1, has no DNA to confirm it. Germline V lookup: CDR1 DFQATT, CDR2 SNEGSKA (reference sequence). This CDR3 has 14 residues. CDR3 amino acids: CSARGGQVTYEQYF.

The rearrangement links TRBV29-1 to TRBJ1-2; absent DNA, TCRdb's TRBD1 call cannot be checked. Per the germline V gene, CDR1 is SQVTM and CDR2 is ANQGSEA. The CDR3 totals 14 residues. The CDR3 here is CSSWDSRVVYGYTF.

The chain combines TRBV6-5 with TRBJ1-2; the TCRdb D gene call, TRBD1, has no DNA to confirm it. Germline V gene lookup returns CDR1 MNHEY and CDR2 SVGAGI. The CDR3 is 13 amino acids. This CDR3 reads CASSLYRGYGYTF.

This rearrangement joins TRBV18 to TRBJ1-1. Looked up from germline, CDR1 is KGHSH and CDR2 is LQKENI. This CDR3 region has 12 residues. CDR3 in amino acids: CASSPNGQKAFF.

CDR3 sequence reads: CASSKDATNEKLFF. This chain joins TRBV5-6 and TRBJ1-4. The CDR3 sequence is 14 residues long. The germline V gene encodes CDR1 SGHDT and CDR2 YYEEEE.

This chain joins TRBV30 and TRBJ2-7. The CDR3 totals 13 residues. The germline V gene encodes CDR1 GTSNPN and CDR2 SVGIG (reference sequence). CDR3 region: CAWSDGVSYEQYF.

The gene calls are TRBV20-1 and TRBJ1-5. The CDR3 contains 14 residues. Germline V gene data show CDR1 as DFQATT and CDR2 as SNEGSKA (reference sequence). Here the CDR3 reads CSARDPWSSQPQHF.

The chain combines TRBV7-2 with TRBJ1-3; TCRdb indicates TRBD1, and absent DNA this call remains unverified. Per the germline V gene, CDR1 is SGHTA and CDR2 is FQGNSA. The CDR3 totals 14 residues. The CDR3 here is CASSRPEAGNTIYF.

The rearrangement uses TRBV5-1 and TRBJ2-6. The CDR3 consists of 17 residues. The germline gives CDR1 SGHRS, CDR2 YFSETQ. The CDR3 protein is CASSLGQESSGANVLTF. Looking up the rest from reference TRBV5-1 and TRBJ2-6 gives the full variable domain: KAGVTQTPRYLIKTRGQQVTLSCSPISGHRSVSWYQQTPGQGLQFLFEYFSETQRNKGNFPGRFSGRQFSNSRSEMNVSTLELGDSALYLCASSLGQESSGANVLTFGAGSRLTVL.

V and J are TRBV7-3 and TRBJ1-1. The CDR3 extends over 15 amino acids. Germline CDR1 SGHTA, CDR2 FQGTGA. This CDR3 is CASSLQAVMNTEAFF.

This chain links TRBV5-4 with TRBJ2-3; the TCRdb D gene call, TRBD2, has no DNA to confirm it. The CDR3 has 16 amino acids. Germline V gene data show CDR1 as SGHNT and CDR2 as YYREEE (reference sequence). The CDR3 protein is CASSSPLSGGTHTQYF.

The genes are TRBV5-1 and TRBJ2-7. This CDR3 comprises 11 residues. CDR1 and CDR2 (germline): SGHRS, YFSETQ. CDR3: CASSLRNEQYF.

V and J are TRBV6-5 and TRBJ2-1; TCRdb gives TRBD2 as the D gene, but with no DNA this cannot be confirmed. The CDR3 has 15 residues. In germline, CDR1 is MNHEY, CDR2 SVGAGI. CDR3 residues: CASSYSGGAGNEQFF.

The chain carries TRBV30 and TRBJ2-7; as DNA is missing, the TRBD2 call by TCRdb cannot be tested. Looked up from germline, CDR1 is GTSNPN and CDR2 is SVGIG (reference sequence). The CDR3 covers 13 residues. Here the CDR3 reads CAWQAGGLYEQYF.

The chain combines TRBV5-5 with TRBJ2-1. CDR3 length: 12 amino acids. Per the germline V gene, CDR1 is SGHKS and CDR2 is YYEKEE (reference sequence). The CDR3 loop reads CASSSGRNEQFF.

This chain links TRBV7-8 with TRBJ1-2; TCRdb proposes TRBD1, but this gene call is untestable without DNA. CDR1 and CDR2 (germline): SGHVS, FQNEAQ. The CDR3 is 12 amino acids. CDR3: CASSTGTYGYTF.

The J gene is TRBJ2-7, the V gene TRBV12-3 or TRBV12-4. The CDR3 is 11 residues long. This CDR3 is CASSGFYEQYF.

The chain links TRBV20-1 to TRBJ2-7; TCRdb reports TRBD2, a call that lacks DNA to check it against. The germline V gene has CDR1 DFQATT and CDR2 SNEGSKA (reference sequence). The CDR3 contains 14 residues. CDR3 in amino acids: CSALQAGGPNEQYF.

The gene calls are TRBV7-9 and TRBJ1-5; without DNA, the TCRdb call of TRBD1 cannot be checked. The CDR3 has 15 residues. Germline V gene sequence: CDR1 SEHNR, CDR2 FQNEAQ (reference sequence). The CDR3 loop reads CASSFGSGGVQPQHF.

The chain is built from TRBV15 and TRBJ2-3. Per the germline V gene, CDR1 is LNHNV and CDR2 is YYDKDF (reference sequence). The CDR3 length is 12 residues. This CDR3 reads CATSRDFDTQYF.

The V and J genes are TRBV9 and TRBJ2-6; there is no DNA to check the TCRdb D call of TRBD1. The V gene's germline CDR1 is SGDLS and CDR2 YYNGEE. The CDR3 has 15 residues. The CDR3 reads CASSAWGTGANVLTF.

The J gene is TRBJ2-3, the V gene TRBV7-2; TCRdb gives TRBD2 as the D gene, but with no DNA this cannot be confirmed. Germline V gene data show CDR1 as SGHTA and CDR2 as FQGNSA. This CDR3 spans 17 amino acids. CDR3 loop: CASSLGLAGGPQDTQYF.

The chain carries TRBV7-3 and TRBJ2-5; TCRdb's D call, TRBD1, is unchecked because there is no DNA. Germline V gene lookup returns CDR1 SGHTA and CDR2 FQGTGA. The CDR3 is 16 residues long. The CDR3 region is CASSLSPVGKQETQYF.

CDR3 sequence: CASGTSGRGNTGELFF. The chain has TRBV28 and TRBJ2-2; TCRdb names TRBD2, which stays unverified in the absence of DNA. CDR1 is MDHEN and CDR2 is SYDVKM in the germline V gene. The CDR3 sequence is 16 residues long. The full variable domain, its missing parts supplied by reference TRBV28 and TRBJ2-2, is DVKVTQSSRYLVKRTGEKVFLECVQDMDHENMFWYRQDPGLGLRLIYFSYDVKMKEKGDIPEGYSVSREKKERFSLILESASTNQTSMYLCASGTSGRGNTGELFFGEGSRLTVL.